This T cell receptor (beta chain) emerged from a study of blood T cell repertoires in COVID-19. The repertoire was sequenced with immunoSEQ multiplex PCR; TCRdb's copy has only in-frame clones and lacks some. The data hold tens of thousands of clones, with 65% to 90% observed a single time. Trimming pared 0 bases from V and 4 bases from J, leaving 9 bases between. Germline CDR1 is KGHSH and CDR2 is LQKENI. The CDR3 contains 14 residues. The chain couples TRBV18 to TRBJ1-2; the D is unclear. The receptor's source is a man in his 60s with acute or convalescent COVID-19. Material for sequencing was peripheral blood. The CDR3 bases are TGTGCCAGCTCACCACCAGTGAGTTCCTATGGCTACACCTTC. It encodes CASSPPVSSYGYTF.